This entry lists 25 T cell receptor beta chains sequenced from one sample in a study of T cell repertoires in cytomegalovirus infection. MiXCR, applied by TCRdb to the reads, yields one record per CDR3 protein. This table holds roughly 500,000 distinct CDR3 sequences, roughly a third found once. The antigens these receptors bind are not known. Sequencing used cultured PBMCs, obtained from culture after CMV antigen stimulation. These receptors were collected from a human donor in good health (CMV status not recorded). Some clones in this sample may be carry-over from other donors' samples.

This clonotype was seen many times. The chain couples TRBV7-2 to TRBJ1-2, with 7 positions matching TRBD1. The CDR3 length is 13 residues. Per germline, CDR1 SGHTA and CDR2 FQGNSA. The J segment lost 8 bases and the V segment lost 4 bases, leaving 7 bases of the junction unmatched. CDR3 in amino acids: CASSSGDRRGYTF. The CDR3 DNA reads TGTGCCAGCAGCTCGGGGGACAGAAGAGGCTACACCTTC.

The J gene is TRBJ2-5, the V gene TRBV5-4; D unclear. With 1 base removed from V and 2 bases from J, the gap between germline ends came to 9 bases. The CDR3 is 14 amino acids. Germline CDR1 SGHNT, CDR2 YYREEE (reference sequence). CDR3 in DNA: TGTGCCAGCAGCTTGAAGGGTATACAAGAGACCCAGTACTTC. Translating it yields CASSLKGIQETQYF.

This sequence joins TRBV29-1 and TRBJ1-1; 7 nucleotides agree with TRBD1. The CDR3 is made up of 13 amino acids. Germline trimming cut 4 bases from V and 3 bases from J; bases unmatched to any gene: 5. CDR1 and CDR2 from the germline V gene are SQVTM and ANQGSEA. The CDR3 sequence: CSVGDRPYTEAFF. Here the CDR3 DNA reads TGCAGCGTTGGGGACAGACCCTACACTGAAGCTTTCTTT.

This chain's CDR3 is CSARGQGYEQYV. CDR3 coding DNA: TGCAGTGCTAGAGGACAGGGGTACGAGCAGTACGTC. This rearrangement joins TRBV20-1 to TRBJ2-7; the match to TRBD1 covers 8 bases. V shed 1 base, J shed 4 bases, and the junction held 0 bases outside the gene matches. The V gene's germline CDR1 is DFQATT and CDR2 SNEGSKA (reference sequence). The CDR3 is 12 residues long.

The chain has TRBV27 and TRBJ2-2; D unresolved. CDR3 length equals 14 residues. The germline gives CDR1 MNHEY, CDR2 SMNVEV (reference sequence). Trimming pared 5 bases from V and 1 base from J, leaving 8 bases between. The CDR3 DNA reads TGTGCCAGCAGTGTAGCTTGGAACACCGGGGAGCTGTTTTTT. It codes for CASSVAWNTGELFF.

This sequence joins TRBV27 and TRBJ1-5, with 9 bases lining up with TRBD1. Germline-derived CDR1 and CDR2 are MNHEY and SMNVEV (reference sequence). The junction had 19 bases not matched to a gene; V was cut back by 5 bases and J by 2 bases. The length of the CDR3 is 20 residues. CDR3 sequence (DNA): TGTGCCAGCAGTCATCGACGACCGGGACAGGGCCATCGTGGCAATCAGCCCCAGCATTTT. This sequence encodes CASSHRRPGQGHRGNQPQHF.

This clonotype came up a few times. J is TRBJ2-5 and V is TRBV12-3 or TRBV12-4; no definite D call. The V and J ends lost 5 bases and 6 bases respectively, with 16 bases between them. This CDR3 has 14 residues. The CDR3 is CASSPEGQWKTQYF. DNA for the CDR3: TGTGCCAGCAGTCCCGAAGGCCAATGGAAGACCCAGTACTTC.

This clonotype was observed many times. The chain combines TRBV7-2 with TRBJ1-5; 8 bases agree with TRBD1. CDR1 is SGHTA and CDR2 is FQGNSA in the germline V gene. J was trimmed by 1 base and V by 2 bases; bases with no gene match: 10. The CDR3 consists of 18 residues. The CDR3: CASSLRGSRGLSNQPQHF. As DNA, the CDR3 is TGTGCCAGCAGCTTAAGGGGGAGCAGGGGGCTGAGCAATCAGCCCCAGCATTTT.

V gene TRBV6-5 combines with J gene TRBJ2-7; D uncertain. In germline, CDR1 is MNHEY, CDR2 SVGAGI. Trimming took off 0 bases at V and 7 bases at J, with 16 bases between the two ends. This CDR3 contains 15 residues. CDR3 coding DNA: TGTGCCAGCAGTTACTCGGGAAAGTGGGGTGGAGAGCAGTACGTC. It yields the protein CASSYSGKWGGEQYV.

The CDR3 sequence: CAPPPSTIYGYTF. As DNA, the CDR3 is TGTGCCCCCCCCCCCTCGACCATCTATGGCTACACCTTC. The chain has TRBV5-5 and TRBJ1-2; D remains unclear. V was shortened by 10 bases and J by 4 bases, with 17 bases between the two germline ends. This CDR3 comprises 13 residues. The germline gives CDR1 SGHKS, CDR2 YYEKEE (reference sequence).

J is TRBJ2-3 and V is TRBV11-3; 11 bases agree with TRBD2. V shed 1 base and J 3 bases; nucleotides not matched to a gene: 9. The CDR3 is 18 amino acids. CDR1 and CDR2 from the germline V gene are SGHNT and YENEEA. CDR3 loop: CASSLVLAGEARTDTQYF. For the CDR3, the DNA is TGTGCCAGCAGCTTAGTACTAGCGGGAGAGGCGAGGACAGATACGCAGTATTTT.

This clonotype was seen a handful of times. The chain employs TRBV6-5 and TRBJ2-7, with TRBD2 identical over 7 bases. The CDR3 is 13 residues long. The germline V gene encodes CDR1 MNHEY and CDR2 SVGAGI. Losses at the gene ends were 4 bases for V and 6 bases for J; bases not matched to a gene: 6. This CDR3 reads CASSSGTTGEQYV. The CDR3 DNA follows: TGTGCCAGCAGTTCTGGGACTACCGGCGAGCAGTACGTC.

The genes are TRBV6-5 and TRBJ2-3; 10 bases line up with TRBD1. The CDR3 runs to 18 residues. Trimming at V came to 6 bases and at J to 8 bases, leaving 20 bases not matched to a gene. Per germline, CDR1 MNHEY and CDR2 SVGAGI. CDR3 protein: CASRSLGTGASISGTQYF. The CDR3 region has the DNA TGTGCCAGCAGGTCCCTGGGGACAGGGGCGTCTATATCGGGTACGCAGTATTTT.

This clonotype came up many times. The CDR3 reads CASSLRLAGGDTQYF. CDR3 nucleotides: TGTGCCAGCAGCCTTCGACTAGCGGGAGGTGATACGCAGTATTTT. The chain combines TRBV7-2 with TRBJ2-3; 13 nucleotides agree with TRBD2. The CDR3 loop spans 15 amino acids. The germline gives CDR1 SGHTA, CDR2 FQGNSA. The J segment lost 6 bases and the V segment lost 5 bases, leaving 5 bases of the junction unmatched.

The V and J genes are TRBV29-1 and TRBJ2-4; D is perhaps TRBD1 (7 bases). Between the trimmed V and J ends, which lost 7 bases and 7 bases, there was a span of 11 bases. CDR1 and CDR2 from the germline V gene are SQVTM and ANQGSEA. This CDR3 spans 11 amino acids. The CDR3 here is CSAQGGNIQYF. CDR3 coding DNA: TGCAGCGCCCAGGGGGGTAACATTCAGTACTTC.

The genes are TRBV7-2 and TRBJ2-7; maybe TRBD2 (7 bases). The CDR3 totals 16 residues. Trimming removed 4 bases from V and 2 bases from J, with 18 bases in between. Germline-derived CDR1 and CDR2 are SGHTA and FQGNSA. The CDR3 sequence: CASSSRGGEGTYEQYF. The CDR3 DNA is TGTGCCAGCAGCTCGAGGGGGGGCGAGGGGACCTACGAGCAGTACTTC.

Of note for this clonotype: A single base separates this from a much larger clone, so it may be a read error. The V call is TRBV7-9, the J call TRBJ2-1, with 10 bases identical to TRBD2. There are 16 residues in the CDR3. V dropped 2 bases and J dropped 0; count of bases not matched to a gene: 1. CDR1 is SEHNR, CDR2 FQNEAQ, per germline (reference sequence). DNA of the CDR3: TGTGCCAGCAGCTTACCTAGCGGGAGCTCCTACAATGAGCAGTTCTTC. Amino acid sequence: CASSLPSGSSYNEQFF.

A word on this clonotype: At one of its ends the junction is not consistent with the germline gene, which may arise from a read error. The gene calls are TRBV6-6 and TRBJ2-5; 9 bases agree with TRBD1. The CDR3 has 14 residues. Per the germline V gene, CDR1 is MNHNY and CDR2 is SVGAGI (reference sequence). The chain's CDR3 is CASSQQGAGEIQYF. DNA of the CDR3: TGTGCCAGCAGTCAACAGGGGGCCGGAGAGATCCAGTACTTC.

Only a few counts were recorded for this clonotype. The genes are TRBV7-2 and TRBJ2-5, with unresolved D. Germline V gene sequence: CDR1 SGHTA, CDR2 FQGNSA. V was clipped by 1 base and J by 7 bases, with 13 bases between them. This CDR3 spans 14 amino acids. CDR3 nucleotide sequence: TGTGCCAGCAGCTTAGGGGCTGGTCTGGGGACCCAGTACTTC. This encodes CASSLGAGLGTQYF.

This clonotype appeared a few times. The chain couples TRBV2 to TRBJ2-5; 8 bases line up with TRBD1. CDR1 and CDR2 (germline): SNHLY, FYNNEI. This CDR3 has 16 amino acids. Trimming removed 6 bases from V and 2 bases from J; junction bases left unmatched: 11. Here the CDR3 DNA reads TGTGCCAGCAGCTCCGGACAGGGTTCGTGGCAAGAGACCCAGTACTTC. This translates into CASSSGQGSWQETQYF.

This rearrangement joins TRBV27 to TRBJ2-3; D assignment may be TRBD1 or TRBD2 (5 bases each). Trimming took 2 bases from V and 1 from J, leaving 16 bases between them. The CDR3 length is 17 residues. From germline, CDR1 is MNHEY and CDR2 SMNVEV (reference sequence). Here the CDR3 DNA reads TGTGCCAGCAGTTTAACCGGGGACCGAAGGGGCACAGATACGCAGTATTTT. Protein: CASSLTGDRRGTDTQYF.

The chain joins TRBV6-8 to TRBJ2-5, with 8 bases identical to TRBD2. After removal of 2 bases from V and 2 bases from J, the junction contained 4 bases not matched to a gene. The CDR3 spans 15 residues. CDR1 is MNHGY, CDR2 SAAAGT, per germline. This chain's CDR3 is CASSYVGGGQETQYF. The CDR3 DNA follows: TGTGCCAGCAGTTACGTCGGGGGGGGGCAAGAGACCCAGTACTTC.

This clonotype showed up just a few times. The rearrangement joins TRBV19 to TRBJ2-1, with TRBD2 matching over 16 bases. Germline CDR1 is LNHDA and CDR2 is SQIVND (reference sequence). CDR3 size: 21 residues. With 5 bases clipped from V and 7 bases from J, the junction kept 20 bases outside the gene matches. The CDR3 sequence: CASSLQPGLAGGRVNPNEQFF. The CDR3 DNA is TGTGCCAGTAGTCTTCAACCGGGACTAGCGGGAGGGCGGGTAAATCCGAATGAGCAGTTCTTC.

The CDR3 loop reads CASSPRAGYGYTF. Written as DNA, the CDR3 is TGTGCCAGCAGTCCTCGGGCAGGGTATGGCTACACCTTC. The chain couples TRBV27 to TRBJ1-2; D might be TRBD1 (5 bases). V was pared by 5 bases and J by 5 bases, with 12 bases between. In germline, CDR1 is MNHEY, CDR2 SMNVEV (reference sequence). This CDR3 is built from 13 residues.

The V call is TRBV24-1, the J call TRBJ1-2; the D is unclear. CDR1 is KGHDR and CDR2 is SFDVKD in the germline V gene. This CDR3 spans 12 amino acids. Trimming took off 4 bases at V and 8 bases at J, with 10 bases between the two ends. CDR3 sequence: CATSDPLGGYTF. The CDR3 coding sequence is TGTGCCACCAGTGACCCGCTTGGGGGCTACACCTTC.